This T cell receptor beta chain emerged from a study of regulatory T cells in long-lasting Graves disease. In this sample, this clonotype turned up many times. Arm-PCR of CDR3 regions and iRepertoire HTBI primers were used to build TCR beta libraries. TCRdb re-analysed the multiplex PCR reads in MiXCR, keeping a single row per CDR3 protein. Of about 440,000 distinct CDR3 sequences listed, 16% were seen once; the top ten hold around a quarter. As for time point: newly diagnosed GD, antithyroid drugs for less than 3 months. PBMC RNA served as the TCR library source. These data are also associated with another study on T cells in Graves' hyperthyroidism and ophthalmopathy.

This receptor was taken from a woman aged 18-29 years with Graves disease. Sequencing used peripheral blood mononuclear cells (PBMCs), obtained at new diagnosis, from a patient treated with antithyroid drugs.

The CDR3 DNA follows: TGTGCCAGCTCACAGACCTACAATGAGCAGTTCTTC. It translates to CASSQTYNEQFF. This chain links TRBV18 with TRBJ2-1; D unresolved. CDR1 is KGHSH, CDR2 LQKENI, per germline. The CDR3 loop spans 12 amino acids. The ends were cut back, 4 bases at V and 2 bases at J, with 3 bases in the middle.